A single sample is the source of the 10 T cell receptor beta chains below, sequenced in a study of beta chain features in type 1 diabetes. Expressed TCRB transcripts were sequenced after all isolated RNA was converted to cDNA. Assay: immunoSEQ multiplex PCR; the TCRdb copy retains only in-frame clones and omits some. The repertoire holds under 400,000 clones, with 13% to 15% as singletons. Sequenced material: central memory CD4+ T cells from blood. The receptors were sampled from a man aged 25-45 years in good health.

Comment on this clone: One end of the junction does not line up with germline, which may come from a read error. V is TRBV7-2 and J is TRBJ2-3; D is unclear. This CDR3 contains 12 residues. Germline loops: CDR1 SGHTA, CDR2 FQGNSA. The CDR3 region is CASSLGDLALPF. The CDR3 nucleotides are TGTGCCAGCAGCTTAGGAGACTTAGCCCTTCCTTTT.

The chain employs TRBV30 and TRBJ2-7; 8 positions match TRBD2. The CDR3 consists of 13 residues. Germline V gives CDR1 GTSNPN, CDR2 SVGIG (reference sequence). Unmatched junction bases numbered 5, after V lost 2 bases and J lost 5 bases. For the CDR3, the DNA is TGTGCCTGGAGTAAGCGGGAGCGGGACGAGCAGTACGTC. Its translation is CAWSKRERDEQYV.

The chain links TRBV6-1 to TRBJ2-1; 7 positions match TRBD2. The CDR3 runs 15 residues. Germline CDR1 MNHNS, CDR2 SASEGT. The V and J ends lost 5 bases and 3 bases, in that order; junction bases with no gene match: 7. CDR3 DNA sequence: TGTGCCAGCAGTTTTCTAGCGGAGATCTACAATGAGCAGTTCTTC. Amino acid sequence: CASSFLAEIYNEQFF.

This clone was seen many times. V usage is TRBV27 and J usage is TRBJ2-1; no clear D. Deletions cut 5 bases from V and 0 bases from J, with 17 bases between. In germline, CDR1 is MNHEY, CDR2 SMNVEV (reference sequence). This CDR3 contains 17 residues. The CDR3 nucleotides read TGTGCCAGCAGTCCTCGGGCGCTTCCGAGCTCCTACAATGAGCAGTTCTTC. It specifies CASSPRALPSSYNEQFF.

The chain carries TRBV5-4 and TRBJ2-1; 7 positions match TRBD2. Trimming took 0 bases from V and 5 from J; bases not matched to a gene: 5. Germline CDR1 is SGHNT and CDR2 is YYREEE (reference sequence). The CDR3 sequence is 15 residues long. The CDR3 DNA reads TGTGCCAGCAGCTTGGTGGGGCGGGAGAACAATGAGCAGTTCTTC. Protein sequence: CASSLVGRENNEQFF.

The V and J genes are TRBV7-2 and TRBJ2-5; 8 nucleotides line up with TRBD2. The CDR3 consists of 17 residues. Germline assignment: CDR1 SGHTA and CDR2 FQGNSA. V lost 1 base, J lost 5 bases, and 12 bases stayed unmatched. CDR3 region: CASSLDSAGVRRETQYF. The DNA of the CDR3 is TGTGCCAGCAGCTTAGATTCAGCGGGGGTACGGAGGGAGACCCAGTACTTC.

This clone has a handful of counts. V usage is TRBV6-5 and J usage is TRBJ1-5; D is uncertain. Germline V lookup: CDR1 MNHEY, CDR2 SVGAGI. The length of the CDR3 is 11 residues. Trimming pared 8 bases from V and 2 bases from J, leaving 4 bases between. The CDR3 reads CASRGNQPQHF. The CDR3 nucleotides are TGTGCCAGCCGTGGCAATCAGCCCCAGCATTTT.

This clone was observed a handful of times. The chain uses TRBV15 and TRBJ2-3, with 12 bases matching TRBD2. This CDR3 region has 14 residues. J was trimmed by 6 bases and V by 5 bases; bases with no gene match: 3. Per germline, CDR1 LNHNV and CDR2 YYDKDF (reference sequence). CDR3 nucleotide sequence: TGTGCCACCAGCCGACTAGCGGGAGACGATACGCAGTATTTT. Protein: CATSRLAGDDTQYF. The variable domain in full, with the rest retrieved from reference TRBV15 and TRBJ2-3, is DAMVIQNPRYQVTQFGKPVTLSCSQTLNHNVMYWYQQKSSQAPKLLFHYYDKDFNNEADTPDNFQSRRPNTSFCFLDIRSPGLGDTAMYLCATSRLAGDDTQYFGPGTRLTVL.

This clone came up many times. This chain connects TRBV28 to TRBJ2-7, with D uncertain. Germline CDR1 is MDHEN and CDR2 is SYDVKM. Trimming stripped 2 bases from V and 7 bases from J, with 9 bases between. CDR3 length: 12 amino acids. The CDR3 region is CASSLLGREQYF. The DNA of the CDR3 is TGTGCCAGCAGTTTACTGGGAAGGGAGCAGTACTTC.

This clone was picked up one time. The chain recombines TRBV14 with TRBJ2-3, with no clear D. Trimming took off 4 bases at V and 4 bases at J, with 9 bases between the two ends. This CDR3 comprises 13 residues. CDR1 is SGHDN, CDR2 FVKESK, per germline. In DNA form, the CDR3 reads TGTGCCAGCAGCCGTCTAGGCGCAGATACGCAGTATTTT. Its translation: CASSRLGADTQYF.